This is a list of T cell receptor beta chains from one sample in a study of memory CD4+ T cells and cytomegalovirus serostatus. Libraries were prepared by immunoSEQ multiplex PCR; TCRdb keeps only in-frame clonotypes and omits some of them. The data contain tens of thousands of clones, roughly 80% of them seen just once; the ten biggest clones take up 1%. What was sequenced was memory CD4+ T cells from blood. The receptor source for this set is an adult in good health and CMV-seronegative. Both conserved end residues are part of each CDR3. A D gene is named only where the DNA matches it firmly. The size field is filled for only some rows; it gives once, few, many or a size class.

J gene,CDR3 length,V gene,clone size,D gene,CDR3 protein,CDR3 DNA
TRBJ2-3,12,TRBV7-6,NA,NA,CASSPSTDTQYF,TGTGCCAGCAGCCCGAGCACAGATACGCAGTATTTT
TRBJ1-6,15,TRBV5-1,NA,TRBD1,CASSFQGQATSPLHF,TGCGCCAGCAGCTTTCAGGGACAGGCAACTTCACCCCTCCACTTT
TRBJ1-1,15,TRBV5-1,NA,NA,CASSRSGAMNTEAFF,TGCGCCAGCAGCCGTAGCGGCGCAATGAACACTGAAGCTTTCTTT
TRBJ2-7,13,TRBV18,NA,NA,CASSPRGEGEQYF,TGTGCCAGCTCACCACGAGGGGAAGGCGAGCAGTACTTC
TRBJ1-3,16,TRBV10-3,NA,TRBD1,CAISYSGTGSGNTIYF,TGTGCCATCAGCTATTCCGGGACAGGGTCTGGAAACACCATATATTTT
TRBJ1-4,15,TRBV2,once,NA,CASNTGRGTNEKLFF,TGTGCCAGCAACACCGGGAGAGGAACTAATGAAAAACTGTTTTTT
TRBJ1-1,16,TRBV21-1,few,NA,CASSKPIVFENTEAFF,TGTGCCAGCAGCAAACCAATAGTTTTCGAGAACACTGAAGCTTTCTTT
TRBJ1-2,12,TRBV6-4,NA,NA,CASSGAHGGYTF,TGTGCCAGCAGTGGGGCCCATGGGGGCTACACCTTC
TRBJ2-2,17,TRBV10-2,NA,TRBD2,CASRSLAGDGGTGELFF,TGCGCCAGCAGATCACTAGCGGGAGACGGTGGCACCGGGGAGCTGTTTTTT
TRBJ1-2,12,TRBV28,NA,NA,CASSYGGYGYTF,TGTGCCAGCAGTTACGGGGGCTATGGCTACACCTTC
TRBJ2-7,13,TRBV28,NA,TRBD2,CASSSGGSREQYF,TGTGCCAGCAGTTCGGGAGGGTCACGCGAGCAGTACTTC
TRBJ2-7,13,TRBV5-6,once,NA,CASRDFSLEEQYF,TGTGCCAGCAGGGACTTTAGCTTGGAGGAGCAGTACTTC
TRBJ2-5,13,TRBV29-1,NA,NA,CSVVQGHQETQYF,TGCAGCGTTGTACAAGGACATCAAGAGACCCAGTACTTC
TRBJ1-5,13,TRBV29-1,once,NA,CSVERGRDQPQHF,TGCAGCGTTGAACGGGGCAGGGATCAGCCCCAGCATTTT
TRBJ2-3,15,TRBV6-1,NA,TRBD2,CAGPELAASTDTQYF,TGTGCCGGACCGGAGCTAGCGGCTAGCACAGATACGCAGTATTTT
TRBJ1-2,15,TRBV28,NA,TRBD1,CASSFGTGPRSGYTF,TGTGCCAGCAGTTTTGGGACAGGTCCGAGATCTGGCTACACCTTC
TRBJ1-3,15,TRBV25-1,NA,TRBD1,CASSRDSLSGNTIYF,TGTGCCAGCAGTCGGGACAGCCTCTCTGGAAACACCATATATTTT
TRBJ2-1,13,TRBV10-3,NA,NA,CAIRGGSLNEQFF,TGTGCCATTAGGGGGGGGAGCCTCAATGAGCAGTTCTTC
TRBJ2-7,13,TRBV5-1,NA,NA,CASSFDTSYEQYF,TGCGCCAGCAGCTTTGATACTAGCTACGAGCAGTACTTC
TRBJ2-1,18,TRBV19,NA,TRBD2,CASRGLAGGVLKYNEQFF,TGTGCCAGCAGGGGACTAGCGGGAGGGGTTTTAAAGTACAATGAGCAGTTCTTC
TRBJ2-7,13,TRBV30,NA,NA,CAWSVLQSYEQYF,TGTGCCTGGAGTGTTTTACAGTCCTACGAGCAGTACTTC
TRBJ1-3,16,TRBV7-6,NA,NA,CASSLAPVALGNTIYF,TGTGCCAGCAGCTTAGCACCGGTGGCCCTTGGAAACACCATATATTTT
TRBJ1-5,15,TRBV5-5,NA,NA,CASSPGGSQNQPQHF,TGTGCCAGCAGCCCCGGTGGCAGCCAAAATCAGCCCCAGCATTTT
TRBJ2-7,17,TRBV7-2,NA,TRBD2,CASSLSPAGGISYEQYF,TGTGCCAGCAGCTTATCCCCAGCGGGAGGGATCTCCTACGAGCAGTACTTC
TRBJ2-7,14,TRBV5-4,few,NA,CASSLNGGLGEQYF,TGTGCCAGCAGCTTGAATGGTGGTTTGGGCGAGCAGTACTTC
TRBJ2-5,14,TRBV5-6,few,TRBD2,CASTSLLAKETQYF,TGTGCCAGCACCTCTCTACTAGCGAAAGAGACCCAGTACTTC
TRBJ1-3,15,TRBV11-2,NA,TRBD1,CASSQQGAGGNTIYF,TGTGCCAGCAGCCAACAGGGGGCCGGAGGAAACACCATATATTTT
TRBJ2-3,16,TRBV5-1,NA,NA,CASSKLQGRSTDTQYF,TGCGCCAGCAGCAAATTACAGGGCCGGAGCACAGATACGCAGTATTTT
TRBJ2-2,15,TRBV7-7,NA,TRBD1,CASSPGTGGTGELFF,TGTGCCAGCAGTCCCGGGACAGGGGGCACCGGGGAGCTGTTTTTT
TRBJ1-2,17,TRBV27,few,TRBD1,CASSLSRDRFVSYGYTF,TGTGCCAGCAGTTTATCGCGGGACAGATTCGTAAGCTATGGCTACACCTTC
TRBJ2-1,14,TRBV7-2,NA,NA,CASSTSGNYNEQFF,TGTGCCAGCAGCACAAGTGGAAATTACAATGAGCAGTTCTTC
TRBJ2-1,15,TRBV19,NA,TRBD1,CASRRTGQGNNEQFF,TGTGCCAGTAGACGAACGGGACAGGGTAATAATGAGCAGTTCTTC
TRBJ2-7,14,TRBV27,NA,NA,CASSLQGSSYEQYF,TGTGCCAGCAGTTTACAAGGTAGCTCCTACGAGCAGTACTTC
TRBJ2-5,16,TRBV6-5,NA,TRBD2,CASSYSVGTSQETQYF,TGTGCCAGCAGTTACTCGGTGGGGACTAGCCAAGAGACCCAGTACTTC
TRBJ1-3,17,TRBV21-1,NA,NA,CASSKDRAESSGNTIYF,TGTGCCAGCAGCAAAGACAGGGCCGAAAGCTCTGGAAACACCATATATTTT
TRBJ2-1,15,TRBV28,NA,TRBD2,CASSVHTSGKNEQFF,TGTGCCAGCAGTGTCCATACTAGCGGGAAGAATGAGCAGTTCTTC
TRBJ2-1,13,TRBV10-2,NA,NA,CASSESHSEGQFF,TGCGCCAGCAGTGAGTCTCATTCCGAAGGGCAGTTCTTC
TRBJ1-5,14,TRBV9,few,NA,CASSVGRVNQPQHF,TGTGCCAGCAGCGTAGGGCGGGTCAATCAGCCCCAGCATTTT
TRBJ2-1,13,TRBV6-5,NA,NA,CAVQAASGNEQFF,TGTGCCGTCCAGGCGGCCTCGGGAAATGAGCAGTTCTTC
TRBJ1-1,15,TRBV6-1,NA,TRBD1,CASSASDRVQTEAFF,TGTGCCAGCAGTGCTTCGGACAGGGTCCAAACTGAAGCTTTCTTT
TRBJ1-2,14,TRBV4-1,NA,NA,CASSQSTGSAGYTF,TGCGCCAGCAGCCAGTCGACGGGTTCGGCTGGCTACACCTTC
TRBJ1-6,13,TRBV4-3,once,NA,CASSQERLNPLHF,TGCGCCAGCAGCCAAGAGCGGTTAAACCCCCTCCACTTT
TRBJ1-1,14,TRBV14,NA,NA,CASSQRGFLSGAFF,TGTGCCAGCAGCCAACGGGGGTTCTTGTCGGGAGCTTTCTTT
TRBJ1-4,15,TRBV14,NA,NA,CASSQRAAAEEKLFF,TGTGCCAGCAGCCAACGGGCAGCTGCGGAGGAAAAACTGTTTTTT
TRBJ1-4,14,TRBV6-1,once,NA,CASSQRTFNEKLFF,TGTGCCAGCAGTCAGAGGACTTTTAATGAAAAACTGTTTTTT
TRBJ2-5,12,TRBV7-9,NA,NA,CASSSTTETQYF,TGTGCCAGCAGCTCCACGACCGAGACCCAGTACTTC
TRBJ1-1,16,TRBV28,NA,TRBD1,CASSFADRALITEAFF,TGTGCCAGCAGTTTCGCGGACAGGGCCCTCATTACTGAAGCTTTCTTT
TRBJ1-1,12,TRBV29-1,NA,NA,CSARDRDTEAFF,TGCAGCGCCCGGGACCGAGACACTGAAGCTTTCTTT